A single sample gave rise to the 18 T cell receptor beta chains below, sequenced in a study of technical replicates of blood from a handful of donors. Produced via immunoSEQ multiplex PCR; TCRdb's table is partial and in-frame only. The sample lists some 70,000 clones, about 97% seen once, with approximately 0.3% in the top ten. Sequencing was carried out using T cells isolated from PBMCs. These receptors all come from a human donor in good health.

This chain connects TRBV28 to TRBJ1-1; D call uncertain. The CDR3 consists of 13 residues. From germline, CDR1 is MDHEN and CDR2 SYDVKM. V was shortened by 2 bases and J by 0 bases, with 4 bases between the two germline ends. The CDR3 reads CASSLPVNTEAFF. The CDR3 DNA reads as TGTGCCAGCAGTTTACCAGTGAACACTGAAGCTTTCTTT.

J is TRBJ1-4 and V is TRBV2, with D possibly being TRBD1 (6 bases). The germline CDR1 and CDR2 sequences are SNHLY and FYNNEI. V dropped 5 bases and J dropped 8 bases, with 15 bases sitting between them. CDR3 length: 14 amino acids. The CDR3 sequence is CASSFDRIFEKLFF. The CDR3 DNA reads TGTGCCAGCAGTTTTGACAGGATTTTCGAAAAACTGTTTTTT.

The chain has TRBV30 and TRBJ2-1; a possible D gene is TRBD2 (6 bases). Germline V gene sequence: CDR1 GTSNPN, CDR2 SVGIG (reference sequence). The V and J ends lost 2 bases and 0 bases respectively, with 11 bases between them. The CDR3 spans 15 residues. CDR3 amino acids: CAWSLRGISYNEQFF. The CDR3 coding sequence is TGTGCCTGGAGTTTACGGGGGATCTCCTACAATGAGCAGTTCTTC.

This clone was observed once. The chain couples TRBV5-6 to TRBJ2-5, with a tentative D call TRBD2 (6 bases). V was pared by 2 bases and J by 2 bases, with 16 bases between. CDR1 is SGHDT and CDR2 is YYEEEE in the germline V gene. The CDR3 has 16 amino acids. The CDR3 loop is CASSFATGTHQETQYF. DNA for the CDR3: TGTGCCAGCAGCTTTGCCACGGGGACTCATCAAGAGACCCAGTACTTC.

The chain is built from TRBV28 and TRBJ2-7, with TRBD2 matching 14 bases. The V and J ends lost 11 bases and 1 base, in that order; junction bases with no gene match: 10. The CDR3 runs 16 residues. CDR1 MDHEN and CDR2 SYDVKM come from the germline V gene. The CDR3 sequence is CASGTSGRFASYEQYF. The CDR3 nucleotides read TGTGCCTCCGGGACTAGCGGGAGATTTGCTTCCTACGAGCAGTACTTC.

The CDR3 coding sequence is TGTGCCAGCAGCCCCGGGGAAAACACTGAAGCTTTCTTT. It encodes CASSPGENTEAFF. The chain recombines TRBV6-5 with TRBJ1-1; D call uncertain. The ends were cut back, 6 bases at V and 2 bases at J, with 10 bases in the middle. The CDR3 loop spans 13 amino acids. Germline assignment: CDR1 MNHEY and CDR2 SVGAGI.

The V gene is TRBV2, the J gene TRBJ2-7, with D possibly matching TRBD2 (6 bases). The CDR3 contains 10 residues. Trimming cost V 8 bases and J 6 bases, with 8 bases left between them. Germline V CDR1 and CDR2: SNHLY, FYNNEI. The CDR3 loop is CASGGTEQYF. CDR3 coding DNA: TGTGCCAGCGGGGGGACCGAGCAGTACTTC.

The CDR3 is CASSSAGTGIGGNQPQHF. DNA for the CDR3: TGTGCCAGCAGCTCAGCGGGGACAGGGATTGGCGGCAATCAGCCCCAGCATTTT. This chain joins TRBV7-9 and TRBJ1-5, with 9 positions matching TRBD1. Germline trimming cut 4 bases from V and 2 bases from J; bases unmatched to any gene: 12. This CDR3 spans 18 amino acids. Germline assignment: CDR1 SEHNR and CDR2 FQNEAQ (reference sequence).

The V gene is TRBV6-1, the J gene TRBJ1-4; no definite D call. The germline gives CDR1 MNHNS, CDR2 SASEGT. Deletions cut 1 base from V and 2 bases from J, with 5 bases between. There are 14 residues in the CDR3. CDR3 nucleotide sequence: TGTGCCAGCAGTGAAGTTCTGACTAATGAAAAACTGTTTTTT. Its translation is CASSEVLTNEKLFF.

This chain connects TRBV2 to TRBJ1-4, with D perhaps TRBD1 (6 bases). Germline CDR1 reads SNHLY; CDR2 reads FYNNEI. With 6 bases removed from V and 7 bases from J, the gap between germline ends came to 15 bases. The CDR3 is made up of 14 amino acids. The DNA for the CDR3 is TGTGCCAGCAGGATGGGGAGGGGGGGTGAAAAACTGTTTTTT. Amino acids: CASRMGRGGEKLFF.

The chain links TRBV10-1 to TRBJ2-3, with a weak D call TRBD2 (5 bases). V was cut by 5 bases and J by 5 bases, with 11 bases left in between. This CDR3 has 13 residues. Germline V gives CDR1 WNHNN, CDR2 SYGVQD (reference sequence). The chain's CDR3 is CASSLRALDTQYF. The CDR3 coding sequence is TGCGCCAGCAGTCTGAGGGCTCTAGATACGCAGTATTTT.

The DNA for the CDR3 is TGTGCCAGCACCTCGGACAGGGTGATCTATGGCTACACCTTC. Encoded protein: CASTSDRVIYGYTF. The chain uses TRBV6-5 and TRBJ1-2, with 8 bases lining up with TRBD1. Germline CDR1 and CDR2: MNHEY and SVGAGI. The CDR3 is 14 residues long. Trimming removed 7 bases from V and 4 bases from J; junction bases left unmatched: 8.

The CDR3 nucleotides read TGTGCCAGCAGCGGACAGGGCTATGGCTACACCTTC. Amino acids: CASSGQGYGYTF. The V and J genes are TRBV7-2 and TRBJ1-2; 8 bases align to TRBD1. V shed 5 bases and J 4 bases; nucleotides not matched to a gene: 0. The germline V gene has CDR1 SGHTA and CDR2 FQGNSA. The CDR3 spans 12 residues.

The J gene is TRBJ1-1, the V gene TRBV7-9; the match to TRBD1 covers 10 bases. Germline CDR1 SEHNR, CDR2 FQNEAQ (reference sequence). The CDR3 is 16 residues long. With 4 bases clipped from V and 7 bases from J, the junction kept 12 bases outside the gene matches. The CDR3 region is CASSSSAGGQGLEAFF. DNA for the CDR3: TGTGCCAGCAGCTCCTCTGCTGGGGGACAGGGGCTTGAAGCTTTCTTT.

This chain uses TRBV30 with TRBJ1-3; D perhaps matches TRBD1 (6 bases). CDR1 is GTSNPN and CDR2 is SVGIG in the germline V gene (reference sequence). This CDR3 has 14 residues. With 1 base removed from V and 2 bases from J, the gap between germline ends came to 9 bases. In DNA form, the CDR3 reads TGTGCCTGGAGTGAGGGGACACCTGGAAACACCATATATTTT. This gives the protein CAWSEGTPGNTIYF.

The chain is built from TRBV28 and TRBJ2-7; no clear D gene. CDR1 MDHEN and CDR2 SYDVKM come from the germline V gene. With 2 bases removed from V and 4 bases from J, the gap between germline ends came to 12 bases. The CDR3 runs 14 residues. In nucleotides, the CDR3 is TGTGCCAGCAGTTTAAGATCTGTAGAATACGAGCAGTACTTC. As protein: CASSLRSVEYEQYF.

J is TRBJ2-1 and V is TRBV9, with 8 positions matching TRBD2. CDR3 size: 15 residues. The germline gives CDR1 SGDLS, CDR2 YYNGEE. V was pared by 3 bases and J by 1 base, with 3 bases of the junction left unmatched. The CDR3 loop reads CASSELAASYNEQFF. The CDR3 DNA follows: TGTGCCAGCAGCGAACTAGCGGCATCCTACAATGAGCAGTTCTTC.

V is TRBV9 and J is TRBJ2-7, with 7 bases that match TRBD1. V shed 4 bases and J 2 bases; nucleotides not matched to a gene: 3. From germline, CDR1 is SGDLS and CDR2 YYNGEE. The CDR3 covers 13 residues. The CDR3 nucleotides read TGTGCCAGCAGCCGAGGGGGCCCCTACGAGCAGTACTTC. The encoded protein is CASSRGGPYEQYF.